These 18 T cell receptor beta chains share one sample of origin, sequenced in a study of T cells in Graves' hyperthyroidism and ophthalmopathy. TCR beta CDR3 sequences were amplified from RNA transcripts. First-round RT-PCR with HTBI primers amplified the TCR CDR3 region. TCRdb fed the multiplex PCR reads into MiXCR, producing one record per CDR3 protein. The sample has hundreds of thousands of distinct CDR3 sequences, around a fifth seen once. Sequences were obtained from blood. The receptors originated from a woman in her 70s with Graves' ophthalmopathy.

The chain combines TRBV24-1 with TRBJ2-2; the D is unclear. CDR3 length equals 16 residues. V was shortened by 1 base and J by 0 bases, with 8 bases between the two germline ends. Germline-derived CDR1 and CDR2 are KGHDR and SFDVKD. The CDR3 DNA is TGTGCCACCAGTGATTTTCAGGTAGCGAACACCGGGGAGCTGTTTTTT. Its translation is CATSDFQVANTGELFF.

This clonotype was observed a few times. The V and J genes are TRBV20-1 and TRBJ1-2; D gene ambiguous. Germline CDR1 is DFQATT and CDR2 is SNEGSKA (reference sequence). The CDR3 totals 13 residues. The V end was cut by 2 bases, the J end by 1 base, with 8 bases between. Here the CDR3 reads CSARNDGNYGYTF. In DNA, the CDR3 is TGCAGTGCTAGAAACGACGGTAACTATGGCTACACCTTC.

The sample holds a few counts of this clonotype. The chain employs TRBV6-6 and TRBJ2-1; 8 bases are shared with TRBD2. Germline values: CDR1 MNHNY, CDR2 SVGAGI (reference sequence). The CDR3 totals 17 residues. V was pared by 2 bases and J by 3 bases, with 9 bases of the junction left unmatched. The chain's CDR3 is CASSYGLAGSLYNEQFF. CDR3 nucleotides: TGTGCCAGCAGTTACGGCCTAGCGGGCTCCCTCTACAATGAGCAGTTCTTC.

This clonotype was observed many times. This chain joins TRBV7-2 and TRBJ2-7, with 7 nucleotides matching TRBD1. CDR3 length equals 14 residues. Germline lookup yields CDR1 SGHTA and CDR2 FQGNSA. The trim removed 5 bases at V and 3 bases at J, leaving 7 bases unmatched. CDR3 residues: CASSPSAGGYEQYF. The CDR3 bases are TGTGCCAGCAGCCCATCGGCAGGGGGCTACGAGCAGTACTTC.

This chain connects TRBV18 to TRBJ2-7, with TRBD1 identical over 7 bases. J gave up 0 bases and V 3 bases, and 5 bases lay outside the gene matches. Germline values: CDR1 KGHSH, CDR2 LQKENI. The CDR3 contains 15 residues. The CDR3 sequence is CASSPFKGASYEQYF. Here the CDR3 DNA reads TGTGCCAGCTCACCCTTTAAGGGGGCCTCCTACGAGCAGTACTTC.

This chain links TRBV19 with TRBJ2-1; TRBD1 is a possible D gene (6 bases). CDR3 length equals 16 residues. The V end was cut by 5 bases, the J end by 3 bases, with 17 bases between. Germline V gene data show CDR1 as LNHDA and CDR2 as SQIVND (reference sequence). The CDR3, as DNA: TGTGCCAGTAGTCCAACCCCGGGACAAGTCTACAATGAGCAGTTCTTC. It translates to CASSPTPGQVYNEQFF.

This clonotype occurred a few times. Since a much larger clone is just one base distant, this may be a read error. As DNA, the CDR3 is TGTGCCAGCGGTTTGTCGGGGTGGGGTAGTCAGCCCCAGCATTTT. It is translated as CASGLSGWGSQPQHF. The chain joins TRBV28 to TRBJ1-5; D is uncertain. From germline, CDR1 is MDHEN and CDR2 SYDVKM. This CDR3 comprises 15 residues.

This clonotype appeared a few times. V and J are TRBV19 and TRBJ2-1, with unresolved D. V shed 3 bases and J shed 9 bases, with 9 bases lying between them. Germline values: CDR1 LNHDA, CDR2 SQIVND (reference sequence). This CDR3 has 12 amino acids. Written as DNA, the CDR3 is TGTGCCAGTAGTATGAAGTGGGCTGAGCAGTTCTTC. Its protein is CASSMKWAEQFF. Complete variable domain (other parts from reference TRBV19 and TRBJ2-1): DGGITQSPKYLFRKEGQNVTLSCEQNLNHDAMYWYRQDPGQGLRLIYYSQIVNDFQKGDIAEGYSVSREKKESFPLTVTSAQKNPTAFYLCASSMKWAEQFFGPGTRLTVL.

This clonotype has ten or more counts. CDR3 region: CASSFKGARAFF. Written as DNA, the CDR3 is TGTGCCAGCAGTTTCAAGGGGGCGCGAGCTTTCTTT. The chain employs TRBV28 and TRBJ1-1, with TRBD1 matching 7 bases. V lost 3 bases and J lost 10; bases outside the gene matches: 5. The CDR3 consists of 12 residues. CDR1 MDHEN and CDR2 SYDVKM come from the germline V gene.

This clonotype was counted ten times or more. This rearrangement joins TRBV3-1 to TRBJ2-7; 9 positions match TRBD1. There are 14 residues in the CDR3. CDR1 is LGHDT, CDR2 YNNKEL, per germline (reference sequence). J gave up 2 bases and V 4 bases, and 3 bases lay outside the gene matches. CDR3 loop: CASSPGQGTYEQYF. For the CDR3, the DNA is TGTGCCAGCAGCCCGGGACAGGGAACCTACGAGCAGTACTTC.

Ten or more counts support this clonotype. The V call is TRBV7-9, the J call TRBJ2-1; 8 bases map to TRBD1. The junction had 8 bases not matched to a gene; V was cut back by 7 bases and J by 3 bases. Germline CDR1 is SEHNR and CDR2 is FQNEAQ (reference sequence). The CDR3 is made up of 15 amino acids. The CDR3 DNA sequence: TGTGCCAGCACCACGGGACAGGTAGTCTACAATGAGCAGTTCTTC. Residues: CASTTGQVVYNEQFF. Supplemented by reference TRBV7-9 and TRBJ2-1, the full variable domain reads DTGVSQNPRHKITKRGQNVTFRCDPISEHNRLYWYRQTLGQGPEFLTYFQNEAQLEKSRLLSDRFSAERPKGSFSTLEIQRTEQGDSAMYLCASTTGQVVYNEQFFGPGTRLTVL.

This clonotype was detected once. This chain connects TRBV3-1 to TRBJ2-7, with 9 bases lining up with TRBD1. Germline V gene data show CDR1 as LGHDT and CDR2 as YNNKEL (reference sequence). The CDR3 consists of 15 residues. Trimming at V came to 2 bases and at J to 5 bases, leaving 7 bases not matched to a gene. The CDR3 DNA sequence: TGTGCCAGCAGCCAATTGGGACAGGGTCAAGACGAGCAGTACTTC. Translating gives CASSQLGQGQDEQYF.

This clonotype was counted once. One base away lies a much larger clone, so this may be a sequencing read error. The rearrangement uses TRBV2 and TRBJ1-4; TRBD1 aligns across 7 bases. Germline-derived CDR1 and CDR2 are SNHLY and FYNNEI. The CDR3 covers 14 residues. The CDR3: CSSSFWDSNEKLFF. CDR3 DNA: TGTTCCAGCAGTTTCTGGGACAGTAATGAAAAACTGTTTTTT.

This clonotype was seen at least ten times. The V gene is TRBV6-1, the J gene TRBJ2-7, with D possibly being TRBD2 (6 bases). CDR3 length: 15 residues. Germline V gene data show CDR1 as MNHNS and CDR2 as SASEGT. V shed 0 bases and J shed 0 bases, with 9 bases lying between them. The CDR3 sequence is CASSEAVSGSYEQYF. CDR3 bases: TGTGCCAGCAGTGAAGCAGTTAGCGGCTCCTACGAGCAGTACTTC.

The chain couples TRBV5-6 to TRBJ2-1, with D unclear. This CDR3 region has 12 residues. Germline V gives CDR1 SGHDT, CDR2 YYEEEE. The V end lost 0 bases, the J end lost 8 bases, and 6 bases lay between the germline ends. DNA for the CDR3: TGTGCCAGCAGCTTGGGGAGCGATGAGCAGTTCTTC. This sequence encodes CASSLGSDEQFF.

This clonotype was counted only a few times. The chain has TRBV15 and TRBJ2-1; D remains unclear. Trimming removed 0 bases at V and 11 bases at J, with 11 bases between. CDR1 is LNHNV, CDR2 YYDKDF, per germline (reference sequence). The CDR3 extends over 13 amino acids. The CDR3 loop reads CATSRDRWDKQFF. In DNA, the CDR3 is TGTGCCACCAGCAGAGATCGATGGGATAAGCAGTTCTTC. Supplemented by reference TRBV15 and TRBJ2-1, the full variable domain reads DAMVIQNPRYQVTQFGKPVTLSCSQTLNHNVMYWYQQKSSQAPKLLFHYYDKDFNNEADTPDNFQSRRPNTSFCFLDIRSPGLGDTAMYLCATSRDRWDKQFFGPGTRLTVL.

This chain links TRBV9 with TRBJ2-3; a weak D match, TRBD2 (5 bases). V lost 0 bases, J lost 2 bases, and 10 bases lay in between. Germline CDR1 is SGDLS and CDR2 is YYNGEE. This CDR3 comprises 15 residues. The CDR3 DNA is TGTGCCAGCAGCGTAGCGGCGGGTTACACAGATACGCAGTATTTT. It encodes CASSVAAGYTDTQYF.

V is TRBV20-1 and J is TRBJ2-3; 8 bases are a match to TRBD2. The CDR3 extends over 17 amino acids. J was trimmed by 0 bases and V by 2 bases; bases with no gene match: 10. Germline values: CDR1 DFQATT, CDR2 SNEGSKA (reference sequence). CDR3: CSARPVSGDTSTDTQYF. CDR3 in DNA: TGCAGTGCTAGACCCGTTAGCGGGGATACTAGCACAGATACGCAGTATTTT.